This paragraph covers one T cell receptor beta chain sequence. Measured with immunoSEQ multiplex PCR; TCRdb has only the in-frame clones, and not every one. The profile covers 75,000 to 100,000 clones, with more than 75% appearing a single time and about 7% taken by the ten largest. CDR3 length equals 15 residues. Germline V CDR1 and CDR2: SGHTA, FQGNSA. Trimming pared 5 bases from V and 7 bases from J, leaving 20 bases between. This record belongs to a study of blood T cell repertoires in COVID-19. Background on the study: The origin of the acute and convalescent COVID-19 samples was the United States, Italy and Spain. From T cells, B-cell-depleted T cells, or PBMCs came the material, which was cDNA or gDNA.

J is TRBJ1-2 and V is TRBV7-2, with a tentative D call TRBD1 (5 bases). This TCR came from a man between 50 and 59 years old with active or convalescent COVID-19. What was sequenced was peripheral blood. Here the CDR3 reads CASSQRGGRDSGYTF. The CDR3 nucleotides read TGTGCCAGCAGCCAGCGGGGGGGTAGGGACTCTGGCTACACCTTC.